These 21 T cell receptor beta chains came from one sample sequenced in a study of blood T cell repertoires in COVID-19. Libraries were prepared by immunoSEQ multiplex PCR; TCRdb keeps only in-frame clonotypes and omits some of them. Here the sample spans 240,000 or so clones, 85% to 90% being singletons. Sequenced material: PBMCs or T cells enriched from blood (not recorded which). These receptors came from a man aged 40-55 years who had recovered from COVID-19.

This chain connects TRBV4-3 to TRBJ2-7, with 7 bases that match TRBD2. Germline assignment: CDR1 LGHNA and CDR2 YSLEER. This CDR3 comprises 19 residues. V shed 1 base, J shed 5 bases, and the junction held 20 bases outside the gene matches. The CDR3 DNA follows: TGCGCCAGCAGCCAAGGAGGGTGGCGGGGGACCCCTGGAACCGACGAGCAGTACTTC. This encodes CASSQGGWRGTPGTDEQYF.

The CDR3 DNA reads TGTGCCAGCAGCTTACAGGGGGCGAGGGGCACTGAAGCTTTCTTT. This sequence encodes CASSLQGARGTEAFF. V usage is TRBV7-2 and J usage is TRBJ1-1; 8 nucleotides line up with TRBD1. After removal of 2 bases from V and 4 bases from J, the junction contained 6 bases not matched to a gene. Looked up from germline, CDR1 is SGHTA and CDR2 is FQGNSA. This CDR3 is 15 amino acids long.

The CDR3 is CASSGRRAGGNTIYF. The CDR3 coding sequence is TGTGCCAGCAGCGGACGCAGGGCAGGTGGAAACACCATATATTTT. J is TRBJ1-3 and V is TRBV7-2, with a weak D call TRBD1 (5 bases). Trimming removed 5 bases at V and 3 bases at J, with 14 bases between. Germline CDR1 SGHTA, CDR2 FQGNSA. The CDR3 sequence is 15 residues long.

CDR3 DNA sequence: TGTGCCAGCAGTTTCGGCAATAGCGGGGGGGTTGGAGGCGATACGCAGTATTTT. It translates to CASSFGNSGGVGGDTQYF. V and J are TRBV27 and TRBJ2-3; TRBD2 agrees at 11 bases. V shed 3 bases, J shed 6 bases, and the junction held 14 bases outside the gene matches. Germline V gives CDR1 MNHEY, CDR2 SMNVEV (reference sequence). There are 18 residues in the CDR3.

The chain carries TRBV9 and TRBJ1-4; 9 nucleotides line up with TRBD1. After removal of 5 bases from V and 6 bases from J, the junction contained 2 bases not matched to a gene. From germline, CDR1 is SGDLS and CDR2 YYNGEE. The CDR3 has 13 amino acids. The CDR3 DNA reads TGTGCCAGCAGGAGGGACAGGGATGAAAAACTGTTTTTT. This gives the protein CASRRDRDEKLFF. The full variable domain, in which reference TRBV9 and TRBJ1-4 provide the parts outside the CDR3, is DSGVTQTPKHLITATGQRVTLRCSPRSGDLSVYWYQQSLDQGLQFLIQYYNGEERAKGNILERFSAQQFPDLHSELNLSSLELGDSALYFCASRRDRDEKLFFGSGTQLSVL.

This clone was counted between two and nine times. Here the CDR3 DNA reads TGCGCCAGCAGCTCGAATAGACTAGCGGGAACGGGCGAGCAGTACTTC. Translated: CASSSNRLAGTGEQYF. The V gene is TRBV5-1, the J gene TRBJ2-7, with 11 bases matching TRBD2. Per the germline V gene, CDR1 is SGHRS and CDR2 is YFSETQ. V trimming: 3 bases; J trimming: 6 bases; junction bases outside the gene matches: 11. The CDR3 runs to 16 residues.

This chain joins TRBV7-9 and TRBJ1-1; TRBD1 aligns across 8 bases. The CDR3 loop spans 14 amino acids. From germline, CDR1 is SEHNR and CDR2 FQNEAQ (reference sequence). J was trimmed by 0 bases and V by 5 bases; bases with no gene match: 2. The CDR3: CASSQGQVNTEAFF. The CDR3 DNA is TGTGCCAGCAGCCAGGGACAGGTGAACACTGAAGCTTTCTTT. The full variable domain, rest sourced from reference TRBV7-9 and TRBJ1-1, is DTGVSQNPRHKITKRGQNVTFRCDPISEHNRLYWYRQTLGQGPEFLTYFQNEAQLEKSRLLSDRFSAERPKGSFSTLEIQRTEQGDSAMYLCASSQGQVNTEAFFGQGTRLTVV.

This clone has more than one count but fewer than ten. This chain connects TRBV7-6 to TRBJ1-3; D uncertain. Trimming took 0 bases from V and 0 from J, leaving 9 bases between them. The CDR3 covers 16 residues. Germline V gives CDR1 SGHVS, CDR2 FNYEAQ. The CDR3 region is CASSLAQVPSGNTIYF. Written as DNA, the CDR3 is TGTGCCAGCAGCTTAGCGCAGGTCCCCTCTGGAAACACCATATATTTT.

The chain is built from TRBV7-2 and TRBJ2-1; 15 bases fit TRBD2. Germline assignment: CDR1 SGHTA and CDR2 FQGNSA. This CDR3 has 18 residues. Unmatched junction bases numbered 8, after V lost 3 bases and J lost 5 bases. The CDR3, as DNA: TGTGCCAGCAGCTTGAGAACCGGGACTAGCGGGAGGCACAATGAGCAGTTCTTC. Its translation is CASSLRTGTSGRHNEQFF.

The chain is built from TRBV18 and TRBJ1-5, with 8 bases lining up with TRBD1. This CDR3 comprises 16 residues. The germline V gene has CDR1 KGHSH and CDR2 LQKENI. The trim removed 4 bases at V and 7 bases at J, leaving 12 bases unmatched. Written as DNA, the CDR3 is TGTGCCAGCTCACTCGACAGGGGAAGGGTGGACCAGCCCCAGCATTTT. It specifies CASSLDRGRVDQPQHF. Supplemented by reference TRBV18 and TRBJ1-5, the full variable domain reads NAGVMQNPRHLVRRRGQEARLRCSPMKGHSHVYWYRQLPEEGLKFMVYLQKENIIDESGMPKERFSAEFPKEGPSILRIQQVVRGDSAAYFCASSLDRGRVDQPQHFGDGTRLSIL.

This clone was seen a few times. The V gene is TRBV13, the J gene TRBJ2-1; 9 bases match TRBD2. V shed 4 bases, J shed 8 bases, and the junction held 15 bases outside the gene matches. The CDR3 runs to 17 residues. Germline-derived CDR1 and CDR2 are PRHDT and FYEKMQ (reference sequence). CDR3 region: CASSSSAPLAGVDEQFF. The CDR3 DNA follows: TGTGCCAGCAGCTCCTCCGCCCCCTTAGCGGGAGTAGATGAGCAGTTCTTC.

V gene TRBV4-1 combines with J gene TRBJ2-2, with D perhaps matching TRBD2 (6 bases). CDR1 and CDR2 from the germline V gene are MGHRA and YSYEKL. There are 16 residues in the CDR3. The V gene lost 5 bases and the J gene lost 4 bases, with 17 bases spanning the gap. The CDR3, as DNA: TGCGCCAGCAGCAGCGGCCGGGAGTACCGCACCGGGGAGCTGTTTTTT. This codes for CASSSGREYRTGELFF.

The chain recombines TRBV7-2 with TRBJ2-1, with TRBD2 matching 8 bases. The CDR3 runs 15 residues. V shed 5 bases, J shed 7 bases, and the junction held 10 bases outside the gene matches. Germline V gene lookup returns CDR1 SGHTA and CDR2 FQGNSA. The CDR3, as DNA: TGTGCCAGCAGCCTCAGAGCGGGGGCCTTTAATGAGCAGTTCTTC. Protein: CASSLRAGAFNEQFF.

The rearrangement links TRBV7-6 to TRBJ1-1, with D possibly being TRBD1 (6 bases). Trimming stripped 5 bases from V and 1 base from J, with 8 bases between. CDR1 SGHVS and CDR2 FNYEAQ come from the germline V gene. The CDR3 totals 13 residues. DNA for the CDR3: TGTGCCAGCAGCCAGGACAGGAACACTGAAGCTTTCTTT. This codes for CASSQDRNTEAFF.

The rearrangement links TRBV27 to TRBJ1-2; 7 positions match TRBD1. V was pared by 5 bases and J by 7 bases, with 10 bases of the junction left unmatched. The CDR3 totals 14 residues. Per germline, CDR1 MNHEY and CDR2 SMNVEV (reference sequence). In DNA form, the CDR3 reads TGTGCCAGCAGTCAGCGACAGGGCTCCATTGGCTACACCTTC. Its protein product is CASSQRQGSIGYTF.

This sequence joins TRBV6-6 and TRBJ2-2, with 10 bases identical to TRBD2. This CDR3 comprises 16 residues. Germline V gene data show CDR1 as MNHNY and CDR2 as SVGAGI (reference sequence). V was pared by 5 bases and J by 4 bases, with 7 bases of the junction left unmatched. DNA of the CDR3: TGTGCCAGCAGTGTACTAGCGGGGACGACCACCGGGGAGCTGTTTTTT. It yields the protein CASSVLAGTTTGELFF.

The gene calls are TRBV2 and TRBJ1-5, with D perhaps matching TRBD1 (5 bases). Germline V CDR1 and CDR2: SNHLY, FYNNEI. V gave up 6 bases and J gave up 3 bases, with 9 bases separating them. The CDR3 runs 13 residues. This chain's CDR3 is CASRVTDNQPQHF. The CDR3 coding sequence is TGTGCCAGCAGGGTGACAGACAATCAGCCCCAGCATTTT.

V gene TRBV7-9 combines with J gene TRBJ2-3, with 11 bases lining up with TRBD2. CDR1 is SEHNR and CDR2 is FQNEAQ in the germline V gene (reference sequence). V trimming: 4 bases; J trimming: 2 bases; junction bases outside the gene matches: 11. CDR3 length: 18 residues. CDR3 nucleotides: TGTGCCAGCAGCTCCCCCTGGGCTAGCGGGAGGTTCACAGATACGCAGTATTTT. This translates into CASSSPWASGRFTDTQYF.

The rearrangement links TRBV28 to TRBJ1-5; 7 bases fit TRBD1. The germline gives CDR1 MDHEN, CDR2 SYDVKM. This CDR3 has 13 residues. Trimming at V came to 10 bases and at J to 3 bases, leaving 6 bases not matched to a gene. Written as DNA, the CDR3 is TGTGCCACCTCCCAGGGGGTCAATCAGCCCCAGCATTTT. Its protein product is CATSQGVNQPQHF.

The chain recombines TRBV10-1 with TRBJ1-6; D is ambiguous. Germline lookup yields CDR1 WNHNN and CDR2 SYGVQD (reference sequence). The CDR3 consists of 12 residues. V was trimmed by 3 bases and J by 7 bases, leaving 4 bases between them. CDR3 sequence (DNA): TGCGCCAGCAGTGACGGGAATTCACCCCTCCACTTT. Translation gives CASSDGNSPLHF.

The CDR3 bases are TGTGCCAGCAGCGGCAGGACAGCACCCTCCTACGAGCAGTACTTC. Its translation is CASSGRTAPSYEQYF. J is TRBJ2-7 and V is TRBV9, with a weak D call TRBD1 (6 bases). CDR3 length equals 15 residues. CDR1 and CDR2 from the germline V gene are SGDLS and YYNGEE. V was cut by 3 bases and J by 0 bases, with 13 bases left in between. The full variable domain, in which reference TRBV9 and TRBJ2-7 provide the parts outside the CDR3, is DSGVTQTPKHLITATGQRVTLRCSPRSGDLSVYWYQQSLDQGLQFLIQYYNGEERAKGNILERFSAQQFPDLHSELNLSSLELGDSALYFCASSGRTAPSYEQYFGPGTRLTVT.